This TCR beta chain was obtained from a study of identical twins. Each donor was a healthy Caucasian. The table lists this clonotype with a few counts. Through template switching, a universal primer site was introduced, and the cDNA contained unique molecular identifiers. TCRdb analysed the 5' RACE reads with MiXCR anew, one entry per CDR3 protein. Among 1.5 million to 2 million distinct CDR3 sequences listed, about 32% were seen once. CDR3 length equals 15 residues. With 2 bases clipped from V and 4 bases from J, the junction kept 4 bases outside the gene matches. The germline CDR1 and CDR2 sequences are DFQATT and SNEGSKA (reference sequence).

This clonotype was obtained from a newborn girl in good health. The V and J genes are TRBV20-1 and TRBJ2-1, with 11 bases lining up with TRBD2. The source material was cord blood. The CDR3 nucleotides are TGCAGTGCTAGAAAACTAGCGGGAGTTTACAATGAGCAGTTCTTC. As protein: CSARKLAGVYNEQFF.